This TCR beta chain stems from a study of CD8 T cells in Susac syndrome. The CDR3 extends over 15 amino acids. V trimming: 1 base; J trimming: 5 bases; junction bases outside the gene matches: 3. The germline V gene encodes CDR1 LGHNA and CDR2 YSLEER. RNA amounts of about 0.5 to 1 ug underwent reverse transcription with random hexamers. An immunoSEQ multiplex PCR amplified TCR beta CDR3 over 54 Vbeta and 13 Jbeta. A single record per CDR3 protein comes from TCRdb applying MiXCR to the immunoSEQ multiplex PCR reads. The top ten clones hold 0.09% to 0.1% of a sample with approximately 110,000 distinct CDR3 sequences, around 95% of them seen once. CD8+ and CD4+ T cells circulating in blood were sequenced for TCR beta.

The sequencing sample was made of CD4+ T cells from PBMCs. This TCR came from a human donor in good health. V and J are TRBV4-3 and TRBJ1-3; 9 nucleotides align to TRBD1. The CDR3 protein is CASSQGQGVRNTIYF. In nucleotides, the CDR3 is TGCGCCAGCAGCCAAGGACAGGGGGTCAGAAACACCATATATTTT.